A selection of T cell receptor beta chains follows, all from one sample in a study of cytomegalovirus exposure and HLA in healthy donors. Only in-frame clones appear in the TCRdb table, and some are missing; sequencing was by immunoSEQ multiplex PCR. The table has roughly 82,000 clones, 93% seen once. Specimen: PBMCs. These receptors all come from a man younger than 35 in good health and CMV-seronegative. Each CDR3 is given with its conserved first and last residue. A D gene is named only where the DNA matches it firmly. The size entry is marked missing in some rows and otherwise reads once, few, many or a size class.

length: 17; J: TRBJ1-1; D: .; V: TRBV5-1; size: few; CDR3: CASSPFKTGTSNTEAFF; DNA: TGCGCCAGCAGCCCCTTTAAAACCGGGACTTCCAACACTGAAGCTTTCTTT
length: 16; J: TRBJ2-3; D: TRBD2; V: TRBV15; size: .; CDR3: CATSAKRGGSTDTQYF; DNA: TGTGCCACCAGCGCGAAGCGGGGGGGTAGCACAGATACGCAGTATTTT
length: 15; J: TRBJ1-2; D: .; V: TRBV27; size: .; CDR3: CASSLIGLGLYGYTF; DNA: TGTGCCAGCAGTTTAATCGGACTGGGTCTTTATGGCTACACCTTC
length: 14; J: TRBJ2-1; D: TRBD2; V: TRBV30; size: .; CDR3: CAGAGTSGGNEQFF; DNA: TGTGCCGGCGCCGGGACTAGCGGGGGCAATGAGCAGTTCTTC
length: 15; J: TRBJ2-7; D: TRBD1; V: TRBV27; size: once; CDR3: CASSLGQGTAYEQYF; DNA: TGTGCCAGCAGTCTCGGACAGGGGACGGCCTACGAGCAGTACTTC
length: 14; J: TRBJ2-5; D: .; V: TRBV7-9; size: .; CDR3: CASSSDQGSETQYF; DNA: TGTGCCAGCAGCTCTGACCAGGGATCGGAGACCCAGTACTTC
length: 15; J: TRBJ2-2; D: .; V: TRBV7-7; size: .; CDR3: CASSFLRDEVGELFF; DNA: TGTGCTAGCAGCTTTCTCCGGGATGAAGTCGGGGAGCTGTTTTTT
length: 14; J: TRBJ2-7; D: .; V: TRBV13; size: .; CDR3: CASSSRLASYEQYF; DNA: TGTGCCAGCAGCTCTCGACTCGCCTCCTACGAGCAGTACTTC
length: 15; J: TRBJ1-1; D: .; V: TRBV6-5; size: .; CDR3: CASSLNDRMNTEAFF; DNA: TGTGCCAGCAGCTTAAACGACAGGATGAACACTGAAGCTTTCTTT
length: 12; J: TRBJ2-7; D: TRBD1; V: TRBV5-5; size: .; CDR3: CASSPTGNEQYF; DNA: TGTGCCAGCAGCCCGACAGGGAATGAGCAGTACTTC
length: 15; J: TRBJ2-7; D: .; V: TRBV6-5; size: .; CDR3: CASSYSGTNSYEQYF; DNA: TGTGCCAGCAGTTACTCAGGGACAAATTCCTACGAGCAGTACTTC
length: 16; J: TRBJ2-2; D: .; V: TRBV27; size: once; CDR3: CASSFSGVGDTGELFF; DNA: TGTGCCAGCAGTTTTTCGGGGGTGGGGGACACCGGGGAGCTGTTTTTT
length: 15; J: TRBJ2-7; D: .; V: TRBV11-3; size: .; CDR3: CASTTSGGPSYEQYF; DNA: TGTGCCAGCACCACTTCAGGCGGGCCCTCCTACGAGCAGTACTTC
length: 13; J: TRBJ1-1; D: .; V: TRBV4-2; size: .; CDR3: CASSQVGVTEAFF; DNA: TGTGCCAGCAGCCAAGTCGGTGTTACTGAAGCTTTCTTT
length: 17; J: TRBJ2-1; D: .; V: TRBV4-2; size: .; CDR3: CASSQDLRRSSYNEQFF; DNA: TGTGCCAGCAGCCAAGATTTGCGACGGAGCTCCTACAATGAGCAGTTCTTC
length: 14; J: TRBJ2-7; D: .; V: TRBV2; size: .; CDR3: CASSETPSSYEQYF; DNA: TGTGCCAGCAGTGAAACCCCGAGCTCCTACGAGCAGTACTTC
length: 17; J: TRBJ2-2; D: .; V: TRBV10-3; size: .; CDR3: CAISGSLVGQNTGELFF; DNA: TGTGCCATCAGTGGCTCCCTCGTGGGACAAAACACCGGGGAGCTGTTTTTT
length: 16; J: TRBJ1-6; D: .; V: TRBV30; size: .; CDR3: CAWSVFSGHYNSPLHF; DNA: TGTGCCTGGAGTGTATTTTCGGGACACTATAATTCACCCCTCCACTTT
length: 12; J: TRBJ2-7; D: TRBD1; V: TRBV10-3; size: .; CDR3: CAISRQGYEQYF; DNA: TGTGCCATCAGTCGACAGGGGTACGAGCAGTACTTC
length: 14; J: TRBJ2-7; D: .; V: TRBV15; size: once; CDR3: CATSREIADYEQYF; DNA: TGTGCCACCAGCAGAGAAATTGCAGACTACGAGCAGTACTTC
length: 18; J: TRBJ2-1; D: TRBD2; V: TRBV2; size: .; CDR3: CASSVFKAGGSSYNEQFF; DNA: TGTGCCAGCAGTGTATTCAAAGCGGGGGGGAGCTCCTACAATGAGCAGTTCTTC
length: 13; J: TRBJ1-2; D: .; V: TRBV7-3; size: once; CDR3: CASSLGANYGYTF; DNA: TGTGCCAGCAGCTTAGGGGCCAACTATGGCTACACCTTC
length: 16; J: TRBJ2-6; D: TRBD1; V: TRBV6-6; size: .; CDR3: CASSGDRVSGANVLTF; DNA: TGTGCCAGCAGTGGGGACAGGGTCTCTGGGGCCAACGTCCTGACTTTC
length: 14; J: TRBJ1-1; D: TRBD1; V: TRBV4-1; size: once; CDR3: CASSQGQGASEAFF; DNA: TGCGCCAGCAGCCAGGGACAGGGGGCGTCTGAAGCTTTCTTT
length: 14; J: TRBJ2-1; D: TRBD1; V: TRBV2; size: .; CDR3: CASRRDRGSNEQFF; DNA: TGTGCCAGCAGACGGGACAGGGGTAGCAATGAGCAGTTCTTC
length: 18; J: TRBJ1-2; D: .; V: TRBV5-1; size: .; CDR3: CASSLGAGDQFDLGGYTF; DNA: TGCGCCAGCAGCTTGGGGGCAGGGGACCAATTCGACCTGGGTGGCTACACCTTC
length: 15; J: TRBJ1-2; D: .; V: TRBV27; size: .; CDR3: CASSFITGPNYGYTF; DNA: TGTGCCAGCAGTTTTATCACAGGGCCTAACTATGGCTACACCTTC
length: 14; J: TRBJ2-7; D: TRBD1; V: TRBV7-2; size: .; CDR3: CASSSGQGPYEQYF; DNA: TGTGCCAGCAGCTCGGGACAGGGTCCATACGAGCAGTACTTC
length: 11; J: TRBJ1-2; D: .; V: TRBV19; size: .; CDR3: CASSNLYGYTF; DNA: TGTGCCAGTAGTAACTTGTATGGCTACACCTTC
length: 16; J: TRBJ2-1; D: TRBD1; V: TRBV9; size: .; CDR3: CASSSKPRDRGNEQFF; DNA: TGTGCCAGCAGCTCAAAGCCCCGGGACAGGGGAAATGAGCAGTTCTTC
length: 14; J: TRBJ2-7; D: .; V: TRBV19; size: .; CDR3: CASSPQEALSKQYF; DNA: TGTGCCAGTAGTCCTCAGGAGGCCCTTTCAAAGCAGTACTTC
length: 14; J: TRBJ1-1; D: .; V: TRBV27; size: .; CDR3: CASSLSTGNTEAFF; DNA: TGTGCCAGCAGCCTTTCGACAGGGAACACTGAAGCTTTCTTT
length: 14; J: TRBJ2-4; D: .; V: TRBV7-2; size: .; CDR3: CASSLGPAKNIQYF; DNA: TGTGCCAGCAGCTTGGGGCCAGCCAAAAACATTCAGTACTTC
length: 16; J: TRBJ1-2; D: TRBD1; V: TRBV29-1; size: once; CDR3: CSVGGSKGALGDGYTF; DNA: TGCAGCGTTGGGGGGTCGAAGGGGGCGTTAGGAGATGGCTACACCTTC
length: 16; J: TRBJ2-6; D: TRBD2; V: TRBV6-5; size: .; CDR3: CASSLRGGLGANVLTF; DNA: TGTGCCAGCAGTTTGCGGGGGGGCCTTGGGGCCAACGTCCTGACTTTC
length: 16; J: TRBJ2-7; D: TRBD2; V: TRBV5-4; size: .; CDR3: CASRAEGLAGAYEQYF; DNA: TGTGCCAGCAGGGCGGAAGGACTAGCGGGGGCCTACGAGCAGTACTTC
length: 12; J: TRBJ1-6; D: .; V: TRBV2; size: .; CDR3: CASSEGGSPLHF; DNA: TGTGCCAGCAGTGAAGGAGGCTCACCCCTCCACTTT
length: 13; J: TRBJ1-2; D: .; V: TRBV5-1; size: .; CDR3: CASSLDTHYGYTF; DNA: TGCGCCAGCAGCTTGGACACCCACTATGGCTACACCTTC
length: 16; J: TRBJ2-1; D: TRBD1; V: TRBV9; size: once; CDR3: CASSVTGQQPYNEQFF; DNA: TGTGCCAGCAGCGTGACGGGACAGCAGCCCTACAATGAGCAGTTCTTC
length: 15; J: TRBJ2-1; D: TRBD2; V: TRBV6-4; size: .; CDR3: CASSDLTSGRTEQFF; DNA: TGTGCCAGCAGTGACTTAACTAGCGGGAGAACTGAGCAGTTCTTC
length: 14; J: TRBJ2-2; D: TRBD2; V: TRBV30; size: .; CDR3: CAWSTGLAAGELFF; DNA: TGTGCCTGGAGTACGGGACTAGCGGCGGGGGAGCTGTTTTTT
length: 16; J: TRBJ2-7; D: TRBD2; V: TRBV5-4; size: .; CDR3: CASSLGTSGRGYEQYF; DNA: TGTGCCAGCAGCTTGGGCACTAGCGGGAGGGGATACGAGCAGTACTTC
length: 14; J: TRBJ1-1; D: TRBD1; V: TRBV13; size: .; CDR3: CASSSRDRNTEAFF; DNA: TGTGCCAGCAGCTCCCGGGACAGGAACACTGAAGCTTTCTTT
length: 15; J: TRBJ1-2; D: .; V: TRBV27; size: .; CDR3: CASSLFAGERGGYTF; DNA: TGTGCCAGCAGTTTATTCGCAGGGGAGCGGGGCGGCTACACCTTC
length: 13; J: TRBJ1-6; D: TRBD1; V: TRBV29-1; size: .; CDR3: CSVTTGGFSPLHF; DNA: TGCAGTGTTACGACAGGGGGATTCTCACCCCTCCACTTT
length: 13; J: TRBJ1-1; D: .; V: TRBV10-3; size: .; CDR3: CAIGRARGTEAFF; DNA: TGTGCCATCGGCAGGGCCCGGGGGACTGAAGCTTTCTTT
length: 14; J: TRBJ1-2; D: .; V: TRBV15; size: .; CDR3: CATSRDPLNYGYTF; DNA: TGTGCCACCAGCAGAGATCCTCTTAACTATGGCTACACCTTC
length: 14; J: TRBJ2-7; D: TRBD1; V: TRBV2; size: .; CDR3: CASSKDRTSYEQYF; DNA: TGTGCCAGCAGTAAGGACAGGACCTCCTACGAGCAGTACTTC
length: 22; J: TRBJ2-5; D: .; V: TRBV12-5; size: .; CDR3: CASGLVGSPSTGKGIEKETQYF; DNA: TGTGCTAGTGGTTTGGTGGGCTCTCCGTCCACAGGGAAGGGCATTGAAAAAGAGACCCAGTACTTC
length: 14; J: TRBJ2-2; D: .; V: TRBV6-4; size: few; CDR3: CASSDSLDTGELFF; DNA: TGTGCCAGCAGTGACTCACTAGACACCGGGGAGCTGTTTTTT
length: 16; J: TRBJ2-3; D: TRBD2; V: TRBV6-6; size: .; CDR3: CASSYYGGGGGDTQYF; DNA: TGTGCCAGCAGTTACTACGGGGGGGGCGGCGGAGATACGCAGTATTTT
length: 15; J: TRBJ2-7; D: TRBD1; V: TRBV10-3; size: .; CDR3: CAISVTGTGFYEQYF; DNA: TGTGCCATCAGTGTAACCGGGACAGGGTTCTACGAGCAGTACTTC
length: 14; J: TRBJ2-1; D: TRBD2; V: TRBV30; size: .; CDR3: CAWRRTGGHNEQFF; DNA: TGTGCCTGGAGACGGACGGGGGGGCACAATGAGCAGTTCTTC
length: 20; J: TRBJ2-6; D: TRBD1; V: TRBV10-3; size: once; CDR3: CAISVLDRGRQSSGANVLTF; DNA: TGTGCCATCAGTGTCTTGGACAGGGGGCGGCAGAGTTCTGGGGCCAACGTCCTGACTTTC
length: 16; J: TRBJ2-3; D: .; V: TRBV4-1; size: .; CDR3: CASSQVVRQPTDTQYF; DNA: TGCGCCAGCAGCCAAGTAGTCCGCCAACCCACAGATACGCAGTATTTT
length: 14; J: TRBJ1-4; D: TRBD1; V: TRBV2; size: once; CDR3: CASGPDRGNEKLFF; DNA: TGTGCCAGCGGACCCGACAGGGGAAATGAAAAACTGTTTTTT
length: 15; J: TRBJ1-2; D: TRBD1; V: TRBV28; size: .; CDR3: CASSSGQGAGYGYTF; DNA: TGTGCCAGCAGTTCGGGACAGGGGGCAGGTTATGGCTACACCTTC